Listed here are 19 T cell receptor beta chains from one sample, sequenced in a study of T cell repertoires in cytomegalovirus infection. TCRdb ran MiXCR on the reads and lists one entry per CDR3 protein. The sample has some 150,000 distinct CDR3 sequences; less than 25% are singletons. The specimen was PBMCs. These receptors were obtained from a human donor in good health (CMV status not recorded). Some clones in this sample may be carry-over from other donors' samples.

V usage is TRBV4-3 and J usage is TRBJ2-7; 7 nucleotides agree with TRBD2. CDR1 is LGHNA, CDR2 YSLEER, per germline. Trimming took 5 bases from V and 4 from J; bases not matched to a gene: 5. This CDR3 has 13 residues. The CDR3 nucleotides are TGCGCCAGCAGCGGGAGGGTAGGTTACGAGCAGTACTTC. Amino acids: CASSGRVGYEQYF.

In its sample, this clonotype was seen a few times. At one end, the junction sequence differs from germline, possibly due to a read error. This chain joins TRBV4-2 and TRBJ2-1; D is undetermined. This CDR3 contains 11 residues. Germline V CDR1 and CDR2: LGHNA, YNFKEQ. In DNA, the CDR3 is TGTGCCAGCAGCAAAGACGTTGAGCAGTTCTTC. Translated: CASSKDVEQFF.

This sequence joins TRBV2 and TRBJ2-5; D perhaps matches TRBD1 (8 bases). The CDR3 loop spans 15 amino acids. The germline V and J ends were trimmed by 3 bases and 5 bases, with 16 bases remaining between them. CDR1 SNHLY and CDR2 FYNNEI come from the germline V gene. In DNA form, the CDR3 reads TGTGCCAGCAGTGACGGAGGACAGGGAGGGGAGACCCAGTACTTC. Protein product: CASSDGGQGGETQYF.

Comment on this clonotype: It may be a read error: a sequence one base away is much more abundant. The chain carries TRBV7-8 and TRBJ1-2; D is unresolved. V lost 1 base, J lost 1 base, and 16 bases lay in between. CDR1 is SGHVS, CDR2 FQNEAQ, per germline. This CDR3 is built from 17 residues. This CDR3 is CASSLDTSTENNYGYTF. CDR3 sequence (DNA): TGTGCCAGCAGCTTAGACACAAGCACAGAGAATAACTATGGCTACACCTTC.

About this clonotype: At one of its ends the junction is not consistent with the germline gene, which may arise from a read error. The chain links TRBV12-3 or TRBV12-4 to TRBJ1-1, with a possible D match to TRBD1 (5 bases). The CDR3 has 14 residues. CDR3: CASSITGQNTEAFF. In DNA form, the CDR3 reads TGTGCTAGCAGCATAACCGGACAGAACACTGAAGCTTTCTTT.

This clonotype was seen repeatedly, ten times or more. The chain has TRBV7-6 and TRBJ2-1; 8 bases match TRBD2. The CDR3 spans 16 residues. Trimming removed 3 bases from V and 3 bases from J; junction bases left unmatched: 7. The germline gives CDR1 SGHVS, CDR2 FNYEAQ. The CDR3 coding sequence is TGTGCCAGCAGCTTGAGCGGGAGTATCGGCTACAATGAGCAGTTCTTC. The encoded protein is CASSLSGSIGYNEQFF.

This clonotype came up a few times. The chain joins TRBV27 to TRBJ2-6, with 9 bases identical to TRBD1. The CDR3 loop spans 18 amino acids. Germline CDR1 is MNHEY and CDR2 is SMNVEV (reference sequence). The junction had 10 bases not matched to a gene; V was cut back by 6 bases and J by 1 base. The CDR3 here is CASRPGTGSGSGANVLTF. The CDR3 DNA reads TGTGCCAGCAGGCCCGGGACAGGGTCTGGGTCTGGGGCCAACGTCCTGACTTTC.

This clonotype was detected a few times. V and J are TRBV5-5 and TRBJ2-7; D is uncertain. There are 15 residues in the CDR3. V lost 0 bases and J 1 base, leaving 11 bases between the germline ends. Germline assignment: CDR1 SGHKS and CDR2 YYEKEE (reference sequence). This CDR3 is CASSLVVTESYEQYF. CDR3 nucleotides: TGTGCCAGCAGCTTGGTAGTGACTGAGTCCTACGAGCAGTACTTC.

This clonotype was picked up a small number of times. This chain joins TRBV28 and TRBJ1-4, with D hard to call. CDR3 length: 11 residues. Germline-derived CDR1 and CDR2 are MDHEN and SYDVKM. Trimming cost V 2 bases and J 12 bases, with 7 bases left between them. The CDR3 coding sequence is TGTGCCAGCAGTTTACGGACCGAACTGTTTTTT. Amino acids: CASSLRTELFF.

The V gene is TRBV6-6, the J gene TRBJ2-2; 7 positions match TRBD1. The junction had 7 bases not matched to a gene; V was cut back by 0 bases and J by 0 bases. Germline lookup yields CDR1 MNHNY and CDR2 SVGAGI (reference sequence). There are 18 residues in the CDR3. CDR3 nucleotide sequence: TGTGCCAGCAGTTACTCGTTGGGGCAGGGGGCGAACACCGGGGAGCTGTTTTTT. It specifies CASSYSLGQGANTGELFF.

The chain couples TRBV12-3 or TRBV12-4 to TRBJ1-2; D is perhaps TRBD1 (5 bases). The CDR3 is 12 amino acids. Trimming took 7 bases from V and 3 from J, leaving 9 bases between them. The CDR3 DNA reads TGTGCCAGCAAGGGGAGGGACTATGGCTACACCTTC. Translating it yields CASKGRDYGYTF.

This clonotype occurred many times. The chain couples TRBV28 to TRBJ2-1, with 15 positions matching TRBD2. The germline V gene encodes CDR1 MDHEN and CDR2 SYDVKM. The CDR3 is 15 residues long. Trimming at V came to 2 bases and at J to 7 bases, leaving 0 bases not matched to a gene. Written as DNA, the CDR3 is TGTGCCAGCAGTTTAGGACTAGCGGGGGGGAATGAGCAGTTCTTC. Its translation: CASSLGLAGGNEQFF.

In its sample, this clonotype was seen a few times. The chain links TRBV5-5 to TRBJ2-2; no definite D call. This CDR3 has 13 residues. Trimming pared 2 bases from V and 1 base from J, leaving 3 bases between. The germline CDR1 and CDR2 sequences are SGHKS and YYEKEE (reference sequence). Here the CDR3 reads CASSFGNTGELFF. The CDR3 DNA is TGTGCCAGCAGCTTTGGGAACACCGGGGAGCTGTTTTTT.

This clonotype was seen many times. This sequence joins TRBV7-2 and TRBJ2-7; D not resolved. The ends were cut back, 1 base at V and 4 bases at J, with 5 bases in the middle. The length of the CDR3 is 12 residues. The germline CDR1 and CDR2 sequences are SGHTA and FQGNSA. The DNA for the CDR3 is TGTGCCAGCAGCTTAGTTGGGTACGAGCAGTACTTC. It is translated as CASSLVGYEQYF. Full variable domain (outside the CDR3, taken from reference TRBV7-2 and TRBJ2-7): GAGVSQSPSNKVTEKGKDVELRCDPISGHTALYWYRQSLGQGLEFLIYFQGNSAPDKSGLPSDRFSAERTGGSVSTLTIQRTQQEDSAVYLCASSLVGYEQYFGPGTRLTVT.

The V and J genes are TRBV7-9 and TRBJ1-1; D gene ambiguous. The CDR3 extends over 17 amino acids. V was pared by 1 base and J by 1 base, with 16 bases between. Germline V CDR1 and CDR2: SEHNR, FQNEAQ (reference sequence). CDR3: CASSLGNIQKPNTEAFF. The CDR3, as DNA: TGTGCCAGCAGCTTAGGGAACATCCAGAAACCGAACACTGAAGCTTTCTTT.

This clonotype was counted at least ten times. The rearrangement links TRBV7-2 to TRBJ2-2; 9 bases are shared with TRBD1. Germline CDR1 is SGHTA and CDR2 is FQGNSA. This CDR3 is 18 amino acids long. The ends lost 0 bases at V and 4 bases at J; junction bases unmatched: 9. DNA of the CDR3: TGTGCCAGCAGCTTAGCCGGGACAGGGCTGATGAGCACCGGGGAGCTGTTTTTT. Protein product: CASSLAGTGLMSTGELFF. Full variable domain (missing parts from reference TRBV7-2 and TRBJ2-2): GAGVSQSPSNKVTEKGKDVELRCDPISGHTALYWYRQSLGQGLEFLIYFQGNSAPDKSGLPSDRFSAERTGGSVSTLTIQRTQQEDSAVYLCASSLAGTGLMSTGELFFGEGSRLTVL.

In this sample, this clonotype turned up a few times. The V and J genes are TRBV27 and TRBJ2-7; D is ambiguous. The CDR3 has 13 residues. The V end was cut by 5 bases, the J end by 3 bases, with 11 bases between. Germline CDR1 MNHEY, CDR2 SMNVEV (reference sequence). CDR3 DNA: TGTGCCAGCAGTCCCCGGACCCTCTACGAGCAGTACTTC. It codes for CASSPRTLYEQYF.

This clonotype was picked up many times. V usage is TRBV12-3 or TRBV12-4 and J usage is TRBJ1-6, with 11 bases matching TRBD1. The CDR3 contains 19 residues. The V segment lost 4 bases and the J segment 6 bases; nucleotides outside the gene matches: 14. In DNA form, the CDR3 reads TGTGCCAGCAGTTCCGGACAGGGGGCGAGACGGGCCCTTAATTCACCCCTCCACTTT. This encodes CASSSGQGARRALNSPLHF.

This clonotype was seen more than once but under ten times. V is TRBV30 and J is TRBJ1-3; D gene unclear. Trimming removed 0 bases from V and 2 bases from J, with 2 bases in between. CDR1 is GTSNPN, CDR2 SVGIG, per germline (reference sequence). CDR3 length: 12 residues. Here the CDR3 reads CAWSVPGNTIYF. The CDR3 coding sequence is TGTGCCTGGAGTGTGCCTGGAAACACCATATATTTT.